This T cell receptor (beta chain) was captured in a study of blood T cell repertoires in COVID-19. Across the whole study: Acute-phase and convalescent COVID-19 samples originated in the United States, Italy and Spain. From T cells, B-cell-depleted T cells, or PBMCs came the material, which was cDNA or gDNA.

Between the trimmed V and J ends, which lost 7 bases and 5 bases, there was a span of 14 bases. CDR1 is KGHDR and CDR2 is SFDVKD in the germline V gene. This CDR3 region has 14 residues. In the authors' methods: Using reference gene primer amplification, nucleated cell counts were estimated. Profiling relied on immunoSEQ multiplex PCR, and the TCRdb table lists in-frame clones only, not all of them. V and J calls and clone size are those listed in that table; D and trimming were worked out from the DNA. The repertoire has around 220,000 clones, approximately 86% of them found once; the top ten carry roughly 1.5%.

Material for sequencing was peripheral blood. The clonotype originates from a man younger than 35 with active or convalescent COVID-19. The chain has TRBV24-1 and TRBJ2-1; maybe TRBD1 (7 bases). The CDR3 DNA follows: TGTGCCACCAGGGCGGAGGGGGCCCACAATGAGCAGTTCTTC. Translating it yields CATRAEGAHNEQFF.